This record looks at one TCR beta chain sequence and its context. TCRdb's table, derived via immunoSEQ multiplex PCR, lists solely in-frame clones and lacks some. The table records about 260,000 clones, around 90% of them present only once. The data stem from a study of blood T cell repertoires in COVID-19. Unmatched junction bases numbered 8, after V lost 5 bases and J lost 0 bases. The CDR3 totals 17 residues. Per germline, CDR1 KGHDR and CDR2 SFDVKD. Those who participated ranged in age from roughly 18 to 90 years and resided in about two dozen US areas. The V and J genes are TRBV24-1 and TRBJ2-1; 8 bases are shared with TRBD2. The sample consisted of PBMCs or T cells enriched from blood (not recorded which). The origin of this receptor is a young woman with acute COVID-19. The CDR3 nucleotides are TGTGCCACCAGTGCCGAGCGGGAGACGAGCTCCTACAATGAGCAGTTCTTC. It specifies CATSAERETSSYNEQFF.